The source of this TCR beta chain is a study of blood T cell repertoires in COVID-19 (dated by TCRdb to 2018 to 2020). About the study as a whole: Collaborator samples came from the United States, Italy and Spain and covered acute and convalescent phases of COVID-19. The material from the prospective study consisted of cDNA or gDNA derived from T cells, B-cell-depleted T cells, or PBMCs. The dataset comprised deeply sampled blood TCRbeta repertoires from subjects exposed to, actively infected with, or recovered from COVID-19. The repertoires were made available in a free public database intended to serve as a resource for research on the immune response to SARS-CoV-2. Samples were obtained from the ongoing ImmuneRACE study (first 160 participants) and from 950 to 1,500 subjects provided by 6 global collaborators. Nearly every sample came with metadata listing a de-identified subject ID, COVID-19 status, age in years and sex. HLA class I and class II types, where available, came from metadata supplied by the sample provider rather than from assay-based typing.

CDR1 is given as SNHLY and CDR2 as FYNNEI, both from the germline V gene. V is clipped by 4 bases and J by 6 bases, and the sequence between their germline boundaries is 8 bases long. There are 12 amino acids in the CDR3, from cysteine to phenylalanine inclusive. Only the CDR3 region is kept as DNA, spanning 36 bases read in frame from base 1. Each collaborating institution followed its own protocols to collect whole blood in K2EDTA tubes. For TCRbeta analysis, collaborators shipped samples as frozen whole blood, isolated PBMCs, or DNA extracted from either of those sample types. General study outcomes and caveats: The amount of clinical and demographic metadata varied by source and participant and was provided uncurated.

TCRbeta CDR3 regions were amplified from genomic DNA by means of the immunoSEQ Assay, a bias-controlled multiplex PCR. The original methods were these. Within the assay, amplification of reference gene primers was used to estimate how many nucleated cells each sample contained. To quantify the absolute abundance of each unique TCRbeta CDR3 rearrangement, sequence reads were collapsed and filtered. For each sample, productive Simpson clonality was calculated as the square root of Simpson's diversity index across productive rearrangements. This is the immuneACCESS table as TCRdb keeps it, with only in-frame sequences that have V and J called. A part of the clones is gone; compared with another copy, unresolved V genes explain less than half, and the rest is unexplained. Clone size and the V and J calls come from that table; the DNA yielded D and trimming. The sample contains approximately 12,000 clones, roughly four fifths of them found a single time. The ten largest clones capture around 40% of the sample.

Worth noting for this clone: Its antigen remains undetermined. The input lacks base qualities; no much larger clone sits a single base away.

The sequenced sample was peripheral blood. The chain uses TRBV2 and TRBJ2-3; TRBD2 is a weak D gene call, 5 bases matching. The receptor comes from an older man with acute or convalescent COVID-19. CDR3 loop: CASSGESDTQYF. Read as DNA, the sequence is TGTGCCAGCAGTGGGGAGTCTGATACGCAGTATTTT.